The rows below give T cell receptor beta chains drawn from one sample of a study of blood T cell repertoires in COVID-19. The table came from immunoSEQ multiplex PCR; TCRdb's copy has only in-frame clones and leaves some out. The repertoire holds over 200,000 clones, with more than 75% as singletons. Input material: peripheral blood. The receptors stem from a man in his sixties who had recovered from COVID-19. CDR3s include the opening cysteine and the closing phenylalanine or tryptophan. The D gene is left open where the match is weak. Clone size is shown for a subset of rows, as once, few, many or a class of expanded clone.

>NA|TRBD1|TRBV4-3|TRBJ1-2
TGCGCCAGCAGCCCCGGGACAGAAAATAACTATGGCTACACCTTC
CASSPGTENNYGYTF
>NA|NA|TRBV5-1|TRBJ1-4
TGCGCCAGCAGCCCCAAGGTCCAGGCTTCAACTAATGAAAAACTGTTTTTT
CASSPKVQASTNEKLFF
>NA|TRBD1|TRBV7-2|TRBJ1-6
TGTGCCAGCAGCCCCCGGGACAGTTATTCACCCCTCCACTTT
CASSPRDSYSPLHF
>NA|NA|TRBV7-7|TRBJ2-2
TGTGCCAGCGGCAGGCCGACCCAAGGTGGCGGGGATGACACCGGGGAGCTGTTTTTT
CASGRPTQGGGDDTGELFF
>few|TRBD1|TRBV7-9|TRBJ1-1
TGTGCCAGCAGCTTACTTCAGGGGGGGAACACTGAAGCTTTCTTT
CASSLLQGGNTEAFF
>NA|NA|TRBV3-1/TRBV3-2|TRBJ1-1
TGTGCCAGCAGCCAAACTTACACTGAAGCTTTCTTT
CASSQTYTEAFF
>few|TRBD1|TRBV5-4|TRBJ2-7
TGTGCCAGCAGCTTGGAATCAGGGGGCTTCTACGAGCAGTACTTC
CASSLESGGFYEQYF
>NA|TRBD1|TRBV7-3|TRBJ2-5
TGTGCCAGCAGCTACAGGGGTGGCGGGCAAGAGACCCAGTACTTC
CASSYRGGGQETQYF
>NA|NA|TRBV9|TRBJ1-2
TGTGCCAGCAGCGGCGGAGGGCTTAACTATGGCTACACCTTC
CASSGGGLNYGYTF
>NA|NA|TRBV7-6|TRBJ2-2
TGTGCCAGCAGCTTGGACTTTTTGAACACCGGGGAGCTGTTTTTT
CASSLDFLNTGELFF
>NA|NA|TRBV5-1|TRBJ2-7
TGCGCCAGCAGCTTGAACGCACTCTCCTACGAGCAGTACTTC
CASSLNALSYEQYF
>NA|NA|TRBV24-1|TRBJ2-5
TGTGCCACCAGTGAGGTTCGTGGACTGGGCCAAGAGACCCAGTACTTC
CATSEVRGLGQETQYF
>NA|NA|TRBV25-1|TRBJ2-5
TGTGCCAGCAGTGAGAAGGCGGGGTGGGGGACCCAGTACTTC
CASSEKAGWGTQYF
>NA|NA|TRBV30|TRBJ1-5
TGTGCCTGGAACCGGGAAGTCAATCAGCCCCAGCATTTT
CAWNREVNQPQHF
>few|TRBD1|TRBV15|TRBJ2-3
TGTGCCACCAGCAGAGGGACAGGGGGCCCAGATACGCAGTATTTT
CATSRGTGGPDTQYF
>NA|TRBD1|TRBV27|TRBJ2-2
TGTGCCAGCAAAGGACAGGGGAGGAACACCGGGGAGCTGTTTTTT
CASKGQGRNTGELFF